This T cell receptor beta chain stems from a study of cytomegalovirus exposure and HLA in healthy donors. Study-level information: Earlier results showed approximately 110 million unique TCR beta sequences derived from approximately 170 million T cells.

The PCR used 60 Vbeta and 13 Jbeta primers. The data were produced by immunoSEQ multiplex PCR, yet TCRdb's version contains in-frame clones alone and is incomplete. The sample shows roughly 82,000 clones, around 70% of them seen only once. Notes on this clone: Antigen specificity is unknown.

Study-wide results and limits: Being productive about 87% or about 30% of the time was typical of most TCR beta V segments in an earlier analysis.

The specimen sequenced was PBMCs. The receptor was isolated from a woman aged 50 to 60 in good health and CMV-seropositive.

CDR3 amino acids: CASQPASRGTEAFF. DNA for the CDR3: TGTGCCAGCCAACCAGCCAGTCGCGGCACTGAAGCTTTCTTT. This chain uses TRBV18 with TRBJ1-1, with no clear D. Germline loops: CDR1 KGHSH, CDR2 LQKENI. Trimming shortened V by 8 bases and J by 4 bases, and 17 bases separated the two germline ends. The CDR3 loop spans 14 amino acids.